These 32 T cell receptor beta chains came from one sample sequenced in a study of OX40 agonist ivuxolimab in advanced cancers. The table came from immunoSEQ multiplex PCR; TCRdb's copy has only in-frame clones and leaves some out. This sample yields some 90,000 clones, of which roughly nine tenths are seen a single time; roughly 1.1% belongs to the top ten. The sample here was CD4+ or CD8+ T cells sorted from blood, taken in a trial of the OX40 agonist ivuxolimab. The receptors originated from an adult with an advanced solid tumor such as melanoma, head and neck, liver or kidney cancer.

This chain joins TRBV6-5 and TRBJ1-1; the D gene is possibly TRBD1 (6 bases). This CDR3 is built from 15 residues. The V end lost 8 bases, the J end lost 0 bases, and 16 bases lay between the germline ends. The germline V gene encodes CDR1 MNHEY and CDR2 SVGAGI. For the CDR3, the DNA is TGTGCCAGCTGTGGACAGCAAATTATGAACACTGAAGCTTTCTTT. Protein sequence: CASCGQQIMNTEAFF.

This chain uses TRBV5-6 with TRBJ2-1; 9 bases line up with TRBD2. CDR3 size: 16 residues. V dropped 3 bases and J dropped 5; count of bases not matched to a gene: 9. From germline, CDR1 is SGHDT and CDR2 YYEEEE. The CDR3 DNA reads TGTGCCAGCAGCTCCCGTTGGACTAGCGTCCACAATGAGCAGTTCTTC. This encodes CASSSRWTSVHNEQFF.

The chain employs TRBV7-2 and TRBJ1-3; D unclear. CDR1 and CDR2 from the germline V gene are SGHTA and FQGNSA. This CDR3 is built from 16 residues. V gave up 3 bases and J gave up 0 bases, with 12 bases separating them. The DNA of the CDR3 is TGTGCCAGCAGCTTTAGGTCAGTGAGCTCTGGAAACACCATATATTTT. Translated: CASSFRSVSSGNTIYF. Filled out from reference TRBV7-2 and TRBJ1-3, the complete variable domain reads GAGVSQSPSNKVTEKGKDVELRCDPISGHTALYWYRQSLGQGLEFLIYFQGNSAPDKSGLPSDRFSAERTGGSVSTLTIQRTQQEDSAVYLCASSFRSVSSGNTIYFGEGSWLTVV.

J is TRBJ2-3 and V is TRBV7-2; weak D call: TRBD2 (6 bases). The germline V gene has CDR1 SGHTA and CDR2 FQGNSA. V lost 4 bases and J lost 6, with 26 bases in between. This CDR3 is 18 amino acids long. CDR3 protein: CASSSTRGSLAWADTQYF. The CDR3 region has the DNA TGTGCCAGCAGCTCGACACGGGGGTCACTAGCATGGGCCGATACGCAGTATTTT. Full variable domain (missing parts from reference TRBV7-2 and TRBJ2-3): GAGVSQSPSNKVTEKGKDVELRCDPISGHTALYWYRQSLGQGLEFLIYFQGNSAPDKSGLPSDRFSAERTGGSVSTLTIQRTQQEDSAVYLCASSSTRGSLAWADTQYFGPGTRLTVL.

CDR3 coding DNA: TGTGCCAGCAGCTCTCAGACGCTGACCTACGAGCAGTACTTC. Residues: CASSSQTLTYEQYF. The chain joins TRBV5-5 to TRBJ2-7; D gene unclear. The length of the CDR3 is 14 residues. CDR1 and CDR2 (germline): SGHKS, YYEKEE (reference sequence). Trimming removed 3 bases at V and 2 bases at J, with 12 bases between.

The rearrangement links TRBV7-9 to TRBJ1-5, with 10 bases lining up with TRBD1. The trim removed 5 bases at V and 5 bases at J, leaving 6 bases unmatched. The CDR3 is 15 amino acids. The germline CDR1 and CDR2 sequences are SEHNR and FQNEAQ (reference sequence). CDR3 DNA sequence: TGTGCCAGCAGCATGGGGACAGGGGTAGATCAGCCCCAGCATTTT. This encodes CASSMGTGVDQPQHF.

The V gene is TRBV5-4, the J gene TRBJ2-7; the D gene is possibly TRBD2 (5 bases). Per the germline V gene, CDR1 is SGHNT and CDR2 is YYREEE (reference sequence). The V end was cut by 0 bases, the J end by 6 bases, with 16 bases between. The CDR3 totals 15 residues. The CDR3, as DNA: TGTGCCAGCAGCTTGGACGGTCTCTCGGGGAGCGAGCAGTACTTC. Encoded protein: CASSLDGLSGSEQYF.

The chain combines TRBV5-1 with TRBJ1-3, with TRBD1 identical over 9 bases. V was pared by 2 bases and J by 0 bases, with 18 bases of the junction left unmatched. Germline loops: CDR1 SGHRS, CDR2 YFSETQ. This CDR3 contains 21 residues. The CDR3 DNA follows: TGCGCCAGCAGCTTAGCCAATCCGGGACAGGGAGCCCTAAGCTCTGGAAACACCATATATTTT. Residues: CASSLANPGQGALSSGNTIYF.

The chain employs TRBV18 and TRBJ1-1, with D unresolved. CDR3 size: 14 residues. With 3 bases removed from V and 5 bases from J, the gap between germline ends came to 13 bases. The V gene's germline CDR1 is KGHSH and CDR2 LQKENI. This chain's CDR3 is CASSPPGPETEAFF. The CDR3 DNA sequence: TGTGCCAGCTCACCCCCCGGTCCGGAGACTGAAGCTTTCTTT.

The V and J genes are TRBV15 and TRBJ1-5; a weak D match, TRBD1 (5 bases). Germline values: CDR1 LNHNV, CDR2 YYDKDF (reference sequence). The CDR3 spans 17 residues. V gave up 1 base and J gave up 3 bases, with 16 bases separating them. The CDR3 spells CATSRVRAGGPNQPQHF. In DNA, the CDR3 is TGTGCCACCAGCAGAGTGAGGGCCGGGGGACCCAATCAGCCCCAGCATTTT.

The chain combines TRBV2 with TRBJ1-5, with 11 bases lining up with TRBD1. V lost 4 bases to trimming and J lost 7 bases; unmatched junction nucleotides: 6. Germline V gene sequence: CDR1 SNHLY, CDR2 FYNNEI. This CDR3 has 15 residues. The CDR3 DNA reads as TGTGCCAGCAGTGGGGGACAGGGGGACCACCAGCCCCAGCATTTT. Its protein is CASSGGQGDHQPQHF.

The CDR3 sequence is CASSSIGLAGKQFF. Here the CDR3 DNA reads TGTGCCAGCAGTTCCATCGGACTAGCGGGAAAACAGTTCTTC. This sequence joins TRBV6-6 and TRBJ2-1; 12 bases match TRBD2. This CDR3 contains 14 residues. V dropped 4 bases and J dropped 13; count of bases not matched to a gene: 8. Germline CDR1 is MNHNY and CDR2 is SVGAGI (reference sequence).

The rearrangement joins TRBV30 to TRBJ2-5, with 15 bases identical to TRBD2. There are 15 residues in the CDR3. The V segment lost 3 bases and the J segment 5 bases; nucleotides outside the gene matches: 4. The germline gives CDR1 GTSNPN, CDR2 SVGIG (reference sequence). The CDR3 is CAWRWTSGRGETQYF. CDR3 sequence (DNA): TGTGCCTGGAGGTGGACTAGCGGGAGGGGGGAGACCCAGTACTTC.

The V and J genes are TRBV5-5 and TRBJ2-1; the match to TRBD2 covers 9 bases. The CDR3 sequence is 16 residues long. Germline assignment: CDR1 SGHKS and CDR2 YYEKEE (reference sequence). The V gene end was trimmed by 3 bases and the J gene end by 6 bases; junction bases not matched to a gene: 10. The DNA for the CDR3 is TGTGCCAGCAGCTCCACGGGGCGGGAGGGCCGCAATGAGCAGTTCTTC. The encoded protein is CASSSTGREGRNEQFF.

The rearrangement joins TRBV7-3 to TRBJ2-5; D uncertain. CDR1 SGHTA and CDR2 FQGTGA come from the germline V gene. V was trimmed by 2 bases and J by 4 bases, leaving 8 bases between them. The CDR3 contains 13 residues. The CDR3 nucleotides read TGTGCCAGCAGCTTATGGCAGGCAGAGACCCAGTACTTC. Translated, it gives CASSLWQAETQYF.

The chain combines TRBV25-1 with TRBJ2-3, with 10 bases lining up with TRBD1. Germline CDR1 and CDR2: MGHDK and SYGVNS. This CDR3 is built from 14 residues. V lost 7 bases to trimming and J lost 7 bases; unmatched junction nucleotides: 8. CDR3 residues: CASTRGTGDYTQYF. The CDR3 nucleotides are TGTGCCAGCACCCGGGGGACAGGGGATTATACGCAGTATTTT.

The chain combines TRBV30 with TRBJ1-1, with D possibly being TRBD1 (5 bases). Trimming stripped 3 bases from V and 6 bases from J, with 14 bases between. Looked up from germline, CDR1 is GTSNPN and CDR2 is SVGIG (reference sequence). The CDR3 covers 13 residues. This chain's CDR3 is CAWSLFGGAEAFF. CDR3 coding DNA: TGTGCCTGGAGCCTTTTCGGGGGGGCTGAAGCTTTCTTT.

This CDR3 reads CATMNTEAFF. CDR3 nucleotide sequence: TGTGCCACTATGAACACTGAAGCTTTCTTT. The rearrangement joins TRBV30 to TRBJ1-1, with D uncertain. Germline V gene data show CDR1 as GTSNPN and CDR2 as SVGIG (reference sequence). This CDR3 has 10 residues. V lost 8 bases and J 0 bases, leaving 4 bases between the germline ends.

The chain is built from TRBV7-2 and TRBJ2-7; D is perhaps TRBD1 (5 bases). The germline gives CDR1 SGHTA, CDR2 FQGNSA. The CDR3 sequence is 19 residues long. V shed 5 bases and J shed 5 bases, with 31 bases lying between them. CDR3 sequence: CASSISQPDNPRRYHEQYF. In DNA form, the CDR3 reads TGTGCCAGCAGCATTTCACAGCCGGACAACCCAAGAAGATATCACGAGCAGTACTTC.

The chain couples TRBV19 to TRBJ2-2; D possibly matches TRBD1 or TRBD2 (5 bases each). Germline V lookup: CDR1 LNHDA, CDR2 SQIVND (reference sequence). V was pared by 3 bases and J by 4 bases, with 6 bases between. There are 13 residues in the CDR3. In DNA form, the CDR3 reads TGTGCCAGTAGTATCGGGGCCACCGGGGAGCTGTTTTTT. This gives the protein CASSIGATGELFF.

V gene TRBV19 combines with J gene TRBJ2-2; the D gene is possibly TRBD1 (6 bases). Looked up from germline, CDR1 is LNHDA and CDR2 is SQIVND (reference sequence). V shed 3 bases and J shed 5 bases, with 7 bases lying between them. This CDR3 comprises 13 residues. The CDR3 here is CASSIQGTGELFF. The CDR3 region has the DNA TGTGCCAGTAGTATTCAGGGGACCGGGGAGCTGTTTTTT.

The chain's CDR3 is CASSSFRATNEKLFF. CDR3 DNA sequence: TGTGCCAGCAGTTCTTTCAGGGCTACTAATGAAAAACTGTTTTTT. The chain combines TRBV28 with TRBJ1-4; D might be TRBD1 (5 bases). Germline V lookup: CDR1 MDHEN, CDR2 SYDVKM. Between the trimmed V and J ends, which lost 4 bases and 2 bases, there was a span of 11 bases. The CDR3 length is 15 residues.

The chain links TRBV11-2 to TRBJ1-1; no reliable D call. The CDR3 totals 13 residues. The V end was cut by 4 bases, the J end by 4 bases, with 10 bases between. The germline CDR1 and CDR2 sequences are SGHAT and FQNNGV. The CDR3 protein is CASSSLSGTEAFF. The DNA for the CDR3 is TGTGCCAGCAGCTCCCTGTCGGGCACTGAAGCTTTCTTT.

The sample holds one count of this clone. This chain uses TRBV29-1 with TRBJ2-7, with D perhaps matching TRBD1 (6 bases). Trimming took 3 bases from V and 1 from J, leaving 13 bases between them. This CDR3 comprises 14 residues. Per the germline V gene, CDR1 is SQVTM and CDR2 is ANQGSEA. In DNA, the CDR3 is TGCAGCGTTGAGCCAGGGGACGGGTCCTACGAGCAGTACTTC. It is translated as CSVEPGDGSYEQYF.

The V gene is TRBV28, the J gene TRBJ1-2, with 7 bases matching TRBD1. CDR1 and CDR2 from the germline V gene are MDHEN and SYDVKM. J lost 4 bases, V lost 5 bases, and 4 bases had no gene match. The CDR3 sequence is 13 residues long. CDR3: CASSLTGSYGYTF. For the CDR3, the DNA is TGTGCCAGCAGTCTGACAGGGAGCTATGGCTACACCTTC.

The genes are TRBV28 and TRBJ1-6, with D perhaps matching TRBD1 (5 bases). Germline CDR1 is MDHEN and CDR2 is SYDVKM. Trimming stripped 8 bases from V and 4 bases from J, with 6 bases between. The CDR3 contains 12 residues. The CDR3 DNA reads TGTGCCAGCGGGGGGTATAATTCACCCCTCCACTTT. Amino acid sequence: CASGGYNSPLHF.

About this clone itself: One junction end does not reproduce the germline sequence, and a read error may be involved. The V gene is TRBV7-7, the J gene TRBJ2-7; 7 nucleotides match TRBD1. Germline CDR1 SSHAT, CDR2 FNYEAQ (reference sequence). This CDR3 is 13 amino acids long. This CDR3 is CASSLTRGTEQYF. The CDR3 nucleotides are TGTGCTAGCAGCCTTACCAGGGGGACCGAGCAGTACTTC.

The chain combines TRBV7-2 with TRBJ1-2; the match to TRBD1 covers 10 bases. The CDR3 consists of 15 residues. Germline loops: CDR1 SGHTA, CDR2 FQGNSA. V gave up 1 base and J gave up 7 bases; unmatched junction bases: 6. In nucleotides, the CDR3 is TGTGCCAGCAGCTTAGGGGACAGGGGTCTGGGTGGCTACACCTTC. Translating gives CASSLGDRGLGGYTF.

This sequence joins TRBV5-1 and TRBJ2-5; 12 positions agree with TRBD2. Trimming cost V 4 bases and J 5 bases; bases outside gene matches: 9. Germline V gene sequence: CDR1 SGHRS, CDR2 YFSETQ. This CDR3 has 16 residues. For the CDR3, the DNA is TGCGCCAGCAGCCCGGGACTAGCGGGCTTTGGGGAGACCCAGTACTTC. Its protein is CASSPGLAGFGETQYF.

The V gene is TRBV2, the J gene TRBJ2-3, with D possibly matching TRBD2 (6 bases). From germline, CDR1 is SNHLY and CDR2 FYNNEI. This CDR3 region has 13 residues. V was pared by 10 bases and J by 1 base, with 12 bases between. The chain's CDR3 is CATRDWGTDTQYF. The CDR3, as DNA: TGTGCCACCCGGGACTGGGGCACAGATACGCAGTATTTT. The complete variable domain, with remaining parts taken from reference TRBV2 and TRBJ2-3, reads EPEVTQTPSHQVTQMGQEVILRCVPISNHLYFYWYRQILGQKVEFLVSFYNNEISEKSEIFDDQFSVERPDGSNFTLKIRSTKLEDSAMYFCATRDWGTDTQYFGPGTRLTVL.

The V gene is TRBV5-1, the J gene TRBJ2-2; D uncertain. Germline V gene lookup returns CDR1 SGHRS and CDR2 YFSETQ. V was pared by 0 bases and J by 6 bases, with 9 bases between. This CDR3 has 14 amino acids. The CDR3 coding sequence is TGCGCCAGCAGCTTGGCAACAGTTTCCGGGGAGCTGTTTTTT. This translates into CASSLATVSGELFF.

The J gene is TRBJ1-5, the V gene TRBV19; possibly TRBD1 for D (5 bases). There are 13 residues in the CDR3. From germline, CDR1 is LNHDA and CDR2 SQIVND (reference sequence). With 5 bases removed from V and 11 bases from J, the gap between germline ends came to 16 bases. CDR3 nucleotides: TGTGCCAGTAGTGCGACGGAGGGGAGAGCCCAGCATTTT. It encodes CASSATEGRAQHF.